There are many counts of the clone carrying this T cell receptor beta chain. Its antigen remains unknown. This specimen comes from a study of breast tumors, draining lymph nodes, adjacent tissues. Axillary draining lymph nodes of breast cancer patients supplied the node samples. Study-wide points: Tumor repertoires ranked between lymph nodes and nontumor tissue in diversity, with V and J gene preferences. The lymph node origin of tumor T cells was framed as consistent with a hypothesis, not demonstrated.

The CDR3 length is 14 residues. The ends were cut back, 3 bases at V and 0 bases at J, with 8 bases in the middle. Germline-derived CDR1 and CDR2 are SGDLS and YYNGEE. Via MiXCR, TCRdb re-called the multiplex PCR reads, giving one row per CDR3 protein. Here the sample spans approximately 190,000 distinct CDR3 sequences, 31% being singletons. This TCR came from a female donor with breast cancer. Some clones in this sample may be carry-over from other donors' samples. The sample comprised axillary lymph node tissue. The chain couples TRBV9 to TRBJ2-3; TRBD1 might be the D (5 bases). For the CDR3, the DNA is TGTGCCAGCAGCGCTCGGACAAGCACAGATACGCAGTATTTT. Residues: CASSARTSTDTQYF.